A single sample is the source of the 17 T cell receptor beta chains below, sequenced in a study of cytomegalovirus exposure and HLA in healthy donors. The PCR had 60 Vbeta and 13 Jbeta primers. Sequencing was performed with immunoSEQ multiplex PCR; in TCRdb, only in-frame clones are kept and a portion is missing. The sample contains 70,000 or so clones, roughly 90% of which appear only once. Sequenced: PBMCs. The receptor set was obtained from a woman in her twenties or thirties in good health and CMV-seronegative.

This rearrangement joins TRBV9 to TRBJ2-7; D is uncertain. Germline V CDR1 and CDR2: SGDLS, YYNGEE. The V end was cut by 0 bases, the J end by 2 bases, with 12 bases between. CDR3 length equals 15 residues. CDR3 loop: CASSVGGPSTYEQYF. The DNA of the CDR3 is TGTGCCAGCAGCGTAGGAGGCCCCTCCACCTACGAGCAGTACTTC.

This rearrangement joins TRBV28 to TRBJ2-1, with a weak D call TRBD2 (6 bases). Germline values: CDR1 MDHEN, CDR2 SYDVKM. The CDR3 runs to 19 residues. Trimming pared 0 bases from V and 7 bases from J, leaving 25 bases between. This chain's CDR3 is CASSLCLANRDRTPNEQFF. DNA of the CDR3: TGTGCCAGCAGTTTATGTCTAGCGAACCGGGACCGGACGCCGAATGAGCAGTTCTTC.

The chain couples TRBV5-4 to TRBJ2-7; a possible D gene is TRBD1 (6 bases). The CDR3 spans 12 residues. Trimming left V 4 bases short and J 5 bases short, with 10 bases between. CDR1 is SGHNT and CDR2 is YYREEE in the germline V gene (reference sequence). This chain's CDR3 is CASSPRTDEQYF. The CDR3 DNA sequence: TGTGCCAGCAGCCCGAGGACAGACGAGCAGTACTTC.

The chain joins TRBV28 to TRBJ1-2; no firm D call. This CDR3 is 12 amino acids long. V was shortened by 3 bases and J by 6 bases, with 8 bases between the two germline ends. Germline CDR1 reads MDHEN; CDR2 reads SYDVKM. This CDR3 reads CASSLVTDGYTF. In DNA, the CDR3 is TGTGCCAGCAGTTTGGTCACGGATGGCTACACCTTC.

The CDR3 DNA is TGTGCCAGCAGCCCCGGGAGGGACGGCGCAGATACGCAGTATTTT. This gives the protein CASSPGRDGADTQYF. This sequence joins TRBV6-6 and TRBJ2-3, with 8 positions matching TRBD2. Looked up from germline, CDR1 is MNHNY and CDR2 is SVGAGI (reference sequence). Trimming at V came to 6 bases and at J to 4 bases, leaving 9 bases not matched to a gene. The CDR3 sequence is 15 residues long.

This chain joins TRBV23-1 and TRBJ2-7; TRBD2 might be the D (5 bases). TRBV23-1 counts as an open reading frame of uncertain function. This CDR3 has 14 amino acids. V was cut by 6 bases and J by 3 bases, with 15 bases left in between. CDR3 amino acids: CASRRTRTLYEQYF. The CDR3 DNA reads TGCGCCAGCAGGAGAACTAGAACCCTCTACGAGCAGTACTTC.

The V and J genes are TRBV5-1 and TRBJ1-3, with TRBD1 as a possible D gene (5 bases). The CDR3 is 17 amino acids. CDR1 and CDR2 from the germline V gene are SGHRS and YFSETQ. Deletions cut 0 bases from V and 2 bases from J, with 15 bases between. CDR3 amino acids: CASSLALGGETGNTIYF. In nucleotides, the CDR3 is TGCGCCAGCAGCTTGGCCCTTGGGGGGGAAACTGGAAACACCATATATTTT.

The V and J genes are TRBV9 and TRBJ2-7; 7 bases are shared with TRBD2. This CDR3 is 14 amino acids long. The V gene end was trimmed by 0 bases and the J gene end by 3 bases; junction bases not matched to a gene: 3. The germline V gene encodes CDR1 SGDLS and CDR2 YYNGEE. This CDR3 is CASSVGDYNYEQYF. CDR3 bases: TGTGCCAGCAGCGTAGGGGACTACAACTACGAGCAGTACTTC.

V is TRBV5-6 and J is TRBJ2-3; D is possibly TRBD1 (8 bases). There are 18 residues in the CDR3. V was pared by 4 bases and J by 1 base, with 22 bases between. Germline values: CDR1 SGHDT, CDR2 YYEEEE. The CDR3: CASSRFQGASGGTDTQYF. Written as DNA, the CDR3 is TGTGCCAGCAGCCGGTTCCAGGGGGCTAGCGGAGGCACAGATACGCAGTATTTT.

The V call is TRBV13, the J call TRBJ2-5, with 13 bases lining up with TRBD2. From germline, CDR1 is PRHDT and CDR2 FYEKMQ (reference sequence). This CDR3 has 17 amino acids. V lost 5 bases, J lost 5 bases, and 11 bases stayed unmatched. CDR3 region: CASSLRTSGRVRETQYF. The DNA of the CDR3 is TGTGCCAGCAGCCTCCGGACTAGCGGGAGAGTTAGGGAGACCCAGTACTTC.

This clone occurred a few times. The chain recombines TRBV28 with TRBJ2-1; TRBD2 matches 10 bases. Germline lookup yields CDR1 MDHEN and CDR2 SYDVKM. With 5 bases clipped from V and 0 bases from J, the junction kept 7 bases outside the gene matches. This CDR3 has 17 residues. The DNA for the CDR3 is TGTGCCAGCAGTCTCCTAGCGGGAGAGGTCTCCTACAATGAGCAGTTCTTC. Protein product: CASSLLAGEVSYNEQFF.

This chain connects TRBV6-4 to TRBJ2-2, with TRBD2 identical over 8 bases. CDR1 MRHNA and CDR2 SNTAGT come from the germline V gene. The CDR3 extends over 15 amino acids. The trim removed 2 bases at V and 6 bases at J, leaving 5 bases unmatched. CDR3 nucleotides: TGTGCCAGCAGTGACCGGGGGGGTCAGGCCGGGGAGCTGTTTTTT. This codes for CASSDRGGQAGELFF.

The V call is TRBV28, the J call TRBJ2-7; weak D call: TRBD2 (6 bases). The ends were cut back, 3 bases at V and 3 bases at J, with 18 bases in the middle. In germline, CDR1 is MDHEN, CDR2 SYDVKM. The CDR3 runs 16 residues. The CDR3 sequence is CASSFPNSGANYEQYF. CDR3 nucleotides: TGTGCCAGCAGTTTCCCCAATAGCGGAGCCAACTACGAGCAGTACTTC.

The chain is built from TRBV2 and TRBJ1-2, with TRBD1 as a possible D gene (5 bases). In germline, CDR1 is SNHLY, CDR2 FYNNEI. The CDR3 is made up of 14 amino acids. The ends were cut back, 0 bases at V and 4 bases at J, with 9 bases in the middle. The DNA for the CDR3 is TGTGCCAGCAGTGAAGCGCGGGGGACCTATGGCTACACCTTC. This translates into CASSEARGTYGYTF.

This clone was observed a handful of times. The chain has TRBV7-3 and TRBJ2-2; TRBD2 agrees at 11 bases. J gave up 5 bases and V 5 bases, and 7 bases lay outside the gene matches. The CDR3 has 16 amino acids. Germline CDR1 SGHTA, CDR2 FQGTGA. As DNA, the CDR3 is TGTGCCAGCAGCCAGCCGGGACTAGCGGCTACCGGGGAGCTGTTTTTT. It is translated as CASSQPGLAATGELFF.

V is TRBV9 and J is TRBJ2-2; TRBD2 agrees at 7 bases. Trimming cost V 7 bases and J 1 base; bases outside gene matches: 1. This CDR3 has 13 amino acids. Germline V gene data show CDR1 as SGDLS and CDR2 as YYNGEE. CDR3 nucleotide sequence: TGTGCCAGCCGGGGGGTGAACACCGGGGAGCTGTTTTTT. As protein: CASRGVNTGELFF.

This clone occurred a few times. The CDR3 bases are TGTGCCAGCAGCTTAGACAACTATAGCAATCAGCCCCAGCATTTT. Encoded protein: CASSLDNYSNQPQHF. J is TRBJ1-5 and V is TRBV7-2; D call uncertain. Deletions cut 1 base from V and 0 bases from J, with 7 bases between. CDR1 and CDR2 from the germline V gene are SGHTA and FQGNSA. CDR3 length equals 15 residues.